A selection of T cell receptor beta chains follows, all from one sample in a study of CD4 and CD8 cells across lung adenocarcinoma regions. TCRdb itself ran the PCR reads through MiXCR, one entry per CDR3 protein. The table lists around 18,000 distinct CDR3 sequences, approximately 47% of them singletons. The sequenced sample was CD8+ T cells from the center of a lung tumor. These receptors were obtained from a female donor with lung adenocarcinoma. The CD4 and CD8 labels of this study may be unreliable. Each CDR3 is given with its conserved first and last residue. Fields, in order: V gene, clone size, J gene, D gene, CDR3 DNA, CDR3 protein. D genes are given only for firm matches. Only some rows state a clone size, as once, few, many or a class for expanded clones.

v_gene: TRBV20-1
abundance: .
j_gene: TRBJ2-5
d_gene: .
CDR3nt: TGCAGTGCTAGTCCCCTCAGGGTTACGCAAGAGACCCAGTACTTC
CDR3aa: CSASPLRVTQETQYF

v_gene: TRBV7-6
abundance: .
j_gene: TRBJ2-5
d_gene: .
CDR3nt: TGTGCCAGCAGCTTATACGGCGGGGGCGGTAAAGAGACCCAGTACTTC
CDR3aa: CASSLYGGGGKETQYF

v_gene: TRBV11-3
abundance: .
j_gene: TRBJ2-7
d_gene: .
CDR3nt: TGTGCCAGCAGCTTAGGGCTGGGGGCCAAAGACACGCAGTACTTC
CDR3aa: CASSLGLGAKDTQYF

v_gene: TRBV6-1
abundance: .
j_gene: TRBJ2-3
d_gene: TRBD2
CDR3nt: TGTGCCAGCAGGGAGCCGGGCCTTCCCCCCCCAGCGGGAGAGCGTACGCAGTATTTT
CDR3aa: CASREPGLPPPAGERTQYF

v_gene: TRBV7-6
abundance: .
j_gene: TRBJ2-3
d_gene: .
CDR3nt: TGTGCCAGCAGCTTTTTGGCTAGCGTCACAGATACGCAGTATTTT
CDR3aa: CASSFLASVTDTQYF

v_gene: TRBV27
abundance: few
j_gene: TRBJ2-5
d_gene: .
CDR3nt: TGTGCCAGCAGTGGGGGGTGGCCAGAGACCCAGTACTTC
CDR3aa: CASSGGWPETQYF

v_gene: TRBV6-1
abundance: medium-sized
j_gene: TRBJ2-1
d_gene: TRBD2
CDR3nt: TGTGCCAGCAGAGTAGCGGGGGGCAGGAACAATGAGCAGTTCTTC
CDR3aa: CASRVAGGRNNEQFF

v_gene: TRBV5-1
abundance: few
j_gene: TRBJ2-5
d_gene: TRBD1
CDR3nt: TGCGCCAGCAGCCCAGGACAGGGAGAGACCCAGTACTTC
CDR3aa: CASSPGQGETQYF

v_gene: TRBV6-1
abundance: once
j_gene: TRBJ2-3
d_gene: .
CDR3nt: TGTGCCAGCAGTGATACTAGCGATACGCAGTATTTT
CDR3aa: CASSDTSDTQYF

v_gene: TRBV3-1
abundance: .
j_gene: TRBJ2-1
d_gene: TRBD2
CDR3nt: TGTGCCAGCAGCCAACTAGCGGGAGGAAACAATGAGCAGTTCTTC
CDR3aa: CASSQLAGGNNEQFF

v_gene: TRBV4-2
abundance: .
j_gene: TRBJ1-6
d_gene: .
CDR3nt: TGTGCCAGCAGCCACCCTAAACAGGGCAGGGATTCACCCCTCCACTTT
CDR3aa: CASSHPKQGRDSPLHF

v_gene: TRBV7-2
abundance: .
j_gene: TRBJ2-3
d_gene: .
CDR3nt: TGTGCCAGCGGCGAGTTTAGCACAGATACGCAGTATTTT
CDR3aa: CASGEFSTDTQYF

v_gene: TRBV6-1
abundance: few
j_gene: TRBJ2-3
d_gene: .
CDR3nt: TGTGCCAGCAGTGGACTAGTTGGCACAGATACGCAGTATTTT
CDR3aa: CASSGLVGTDTQYF

v_gene: TRBV10-3
abundance: .
j_gene: TRBJ2-3
d_gene: TRBD2
CDR3nt: TGTGCCGCCGGGCGGGAGTGCAGCGACCCAGAGACCCAGTATTTT
CDR3aa: CAAGRECSDPETQYF

v_gene: TRBV6-1
abundance: .
j_gene: TRBJ2-4
d_gene: .
CDR3nt: TGCCCCAGCCGGGGACTGCTATACAAAGATACGCAGTATTTC
CDR3aa: CPSRGLLYKDTQYF

v_gene: TRBV10-2
abundance: few
j_gene: TRBJ2-1
d_gene: TRBD2
CDR3nt: TGCGCCAGCAGAGTAGCGGGAGGGCCGCACAATGAGCAGTTCTTC
CDR3aa: CASRVAGGPHNEQFF

v_gene: TRBV4-3
abundance: .
j_gene: TRBJ1-6
d_gene: .
CDR3nt: TGCGCCAGCAGCCAAGATCAAGTGGGCTCCTATAATTCACCCCTCCACTTT
CDR3aa: CASSQDQVGSYNSPLHF

v_gene: TRBV6-1
abundance: .
j_gene: TRBJ2-5
d_gene: .
CDR3nt: TGTGCCAGGGGAAGGGGCTACAGCGACACAGATACGCAGTACTTC
CDR3aa: CARGRGYSDTDTQYF

v_gene: TRBV6-4
abundance: .
j_gene: TRBJ2-1
d_gene: .
CDR3nt: TGTGCCAGCAGTGGCGAGGGAGGCAATGAGCAGTTCTTC
CDR3aa: CASSGEGGNEQFF

v_gene: TRBV27
abundance: .
j_gene: TRBJ2-1
d_gene: TRBD1
CDR3nt: TGTGCCAGCAGCACCCGGACAGGGGCACACAATGAGCAGTTCTTC
CDR3aa: CASSTRTGAHNEQFF

v_gene: TRBV5-1
abundance: .
j_gene: TRBJ1-1
d_gene: .
CDR3nt: TGCGCCAGCAGCCTTTCAGACAGTGGAGAAGCTTTCTTT
CDR3aa: CASSLSDSGEAFF

v_gene: TRBV4-1
abundance: few
j_gene: TRBJ2-1
d_gene: TRBD2
CDR3nt: TGCGCCAGCAGCCAAGATCCTCCGGGACTAGCGGGGGGGCAGGGTGAGCAGTTCTTC
CDR3aa: CASSQDPPGLAGGQGEQFF

v_gene: TRBV27
abundance: medium-sized
j_gene: TRBJ2-2
d_gene: .
CDR3nt: TGTGCCAGCAGAAAGTCTCCGGGACAAAGTAACACCGGGGAGCTGTTTTTT
CDR3aa: CASRKSPGQSNTGELFF

v_gene: TRBV7-6
abundance: few
j_gene: TRBJ2-7
d_gene: .
CDR3nt: TGTGCCAGCAGTGACGACATCTACGAGCAGTACTTC
CDR3aa: CASSDDIYEQYF

v_gene: TRBV6-1
abundance: .
j_gene: TRBJ2-7
d_gene: .
CDR3nt: TGTGCCACGCACCCATCAGGGCCCCTCTACGAGCAGTACTTC
CDR3aa: CATHPSGPLYEQYF

v_gene: TRBV7-8
abundance: .
j_gene: TRBJ2-3
d_gene: .
CDR3nt: TGTGCGAGCCGCTTAACGCGGCTGGGGGCCACAGATACGCAGTACTTT
CDR3aa: CASRLTRLGATDTQYF

v_gene: TRBV12-3/TRBV12-4
abundance: .
j_gene: TRBJ2-5
d_gene: TRBD1
CDR3nt: TGTGCCGGCAGAGGGGGCTGTGGGCCAGAGACGCAGTACTTC
CDR3aa: CAGRGGCGPETQYF

v_gene: TRBV6-1
abundance: many
j_gene: TRBJ2-1
d_gene: TRBD2
CDR3nt: TGTGCCAGCAGCGGCGGGAGGAACTACAATGAGCAGTTCTTC
CDR3aa: CASSGGRNYNEQFF

v_gene: TRBV6-1
abundance: few
j_gene: TRBJ2-3
d_gene: .
CDR3nt: TGTGCCAGCGGGAGTAACACAGATACGCAGTATTTT
CDR3aa: CASGSNTDTQYF

v_gene: TRBV7-2
abundance: once
j_gene: TRBJ2-1
d_gene: TRBD2
CDR3nt: TGTGCCAGCAGCGGAGTGGGGGGGGGGGGGGGCTACAATGAGCAGTTCTTC
CDR3aa: CASSGVGGGGGYNEQFF

v_gene: TRBV10-3
abundance: .
j_gene: TRBJ2-3
d_gene: TRBD2
CDR3nt: TGTGCCATCGGGAGCGGGGGGAAAAATACTCAGTATTTC
CDR3aa: CAIGSGGKNTQYF

v_gene: TRBV6-1
abundance: .
j_gene: TRBJ2-1
d_gene: TRBD1
CDR3nt: TGTGCCAGCAGGGCAGGGACAGCTAATACGCAGTTTTTC
CDR3aa: CASRAGTANTQFF

v_gene: TRBV6-5
abundance: many
j_gene: TRBJ2-2
d_gene: TRBD2
CDR3nt: TGTGCCAGCAGCCGCCGGACTAGCGGGAGACTCGGTCGGGTCGGGACCGGGGAGCTGTTTTTT
CDR3aa: CASSRRTSGRLGRVGTGELFF

v_gene: TRBV4-2
abundance: few
j_gene: TRBJ2-3
d_gene: TRBD2
CDR3nt: TGTGCCAGCAGCCAAGAAGCACTAGCGGGGGTAAGCACAGATACGCAGTATTTT
CDR3aa: CASSQEALAGVSTDTQYF

v_gene: TRBV10-3
abundance: .
j_gene: TRBJ2-1
d_gene: TRBD1
CDR3nt: TGTGCCATCAGTGACACAGGGGTCCCACAAGAGACCCAGTTCTTC
CDR3aa: CAISDTGVPQETQFF

v_gene: TRBV6-1
abundance: medium-sized
j_gene: TRBJ2-7
d_gene: .
CDR3nt: TGTGCCAGCAGTGAACCCCCTACCTACGAGCAGTACTTC
CDR3aa: CASSEPPTYEQYF

v_gene: TRBV27
abundance: .
j_gene: TRBJ2-4
d_gene: .
CDR3nt: TGTGCCAGCAGTTCCGCAGGGGACGGAAACACTCAGTACTTC
CDR3aa: CASSSAGDGNTQYF